This T cell receptor (beta chain) was obtained from a study of T cell responses to AZD1222 COVID-19 vaccine. Here immunoSEQ multiplex PCR was the method, and the copy in TCRdb shows in-frame clones only, minus some. Among 25,000 to 30,000 clones listed, 78% were seen once. The germline V gene encodes CDR1 MNHEY and CDR2 SVGAGI. The CDR3 has 16 amino acids. V lost 3 bases and J lost 4, with 18 bases in between. The rearrangement links TRBV6-5 to TRBJ1-2, with D possibly TRBD1 on 5 matching bases. Sequenced here: peripheral blood, sampled on day 0 of AZD1222 vaccination. The TCR was taken from an adult in good health. The CDR3 nucleotides are TGTGCCAGCAGTTATTTGAACGTCCGGGACGGCTATGGCTACACCTTC. Protein product: CASSYLNVRDGYGYTF.